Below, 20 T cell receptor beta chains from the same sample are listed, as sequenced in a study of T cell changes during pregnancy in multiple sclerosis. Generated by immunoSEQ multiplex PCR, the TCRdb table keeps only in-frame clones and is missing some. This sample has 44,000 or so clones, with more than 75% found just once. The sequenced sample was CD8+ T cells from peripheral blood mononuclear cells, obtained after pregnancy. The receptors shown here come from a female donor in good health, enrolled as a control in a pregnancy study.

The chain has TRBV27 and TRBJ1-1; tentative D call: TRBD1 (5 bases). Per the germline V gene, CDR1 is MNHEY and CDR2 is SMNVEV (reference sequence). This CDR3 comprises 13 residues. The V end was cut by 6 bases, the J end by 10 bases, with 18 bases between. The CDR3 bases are TGTGCCAGCAGCCTAGGGCGGTTTCAGGGAGCTTTCTTT. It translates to CASSLGRFQGAFF.

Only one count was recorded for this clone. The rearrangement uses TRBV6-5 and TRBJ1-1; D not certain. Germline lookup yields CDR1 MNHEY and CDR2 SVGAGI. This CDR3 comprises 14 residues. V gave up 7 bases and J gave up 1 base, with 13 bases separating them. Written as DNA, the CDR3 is TGTGCCAGCATGGAGGGCCTTGGGAACACTGAAGCTTTCTTT. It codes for CASMEGLGNTEAFF.

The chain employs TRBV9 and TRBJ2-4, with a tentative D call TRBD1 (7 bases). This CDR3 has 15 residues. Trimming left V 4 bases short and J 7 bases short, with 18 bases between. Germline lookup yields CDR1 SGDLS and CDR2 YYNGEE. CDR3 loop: CASSIEGQEGNIQYF. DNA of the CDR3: TGTGCCAGCAGCATCGAAGGACAGGAGGGCAACATTCAGTACTTC.

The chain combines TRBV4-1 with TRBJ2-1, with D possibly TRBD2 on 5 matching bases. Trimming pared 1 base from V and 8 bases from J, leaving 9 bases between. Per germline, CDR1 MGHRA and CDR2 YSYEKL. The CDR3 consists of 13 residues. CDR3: CASSQGKEDEQFF. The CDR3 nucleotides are TGCGCCAGCAGCCAAGGGAAGGAGGATGAGCAGTTCTTC.

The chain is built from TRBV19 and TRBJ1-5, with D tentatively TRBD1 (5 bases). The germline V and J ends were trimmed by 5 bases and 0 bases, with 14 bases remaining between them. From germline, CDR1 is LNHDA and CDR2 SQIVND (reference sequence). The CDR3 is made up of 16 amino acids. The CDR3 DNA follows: TGTGCCAGTAGTGTCTATTCGGACATTAGCAATCAGCCCCAGCATTTT. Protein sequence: CASSVYSDISNQPQHF.

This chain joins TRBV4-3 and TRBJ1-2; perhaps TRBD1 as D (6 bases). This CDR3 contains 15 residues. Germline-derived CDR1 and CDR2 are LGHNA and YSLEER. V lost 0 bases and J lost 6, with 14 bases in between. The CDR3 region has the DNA TGCGCCAGCAGCCAAGATGGTACAGGGTGGCATGGCTACACCTTC. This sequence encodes CASSQDGTGWHGYTF.

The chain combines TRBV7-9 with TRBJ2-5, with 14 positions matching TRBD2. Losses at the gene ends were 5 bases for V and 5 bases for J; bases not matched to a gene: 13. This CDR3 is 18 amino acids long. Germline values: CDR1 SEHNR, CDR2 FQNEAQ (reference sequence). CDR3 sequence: CASSGTSGGSTSLETQYF. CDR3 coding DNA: TGTGCCAGCAGCGGGACTAGCGGGGGTTCCACGTCGTTGGAGACCCAGTACTTC.

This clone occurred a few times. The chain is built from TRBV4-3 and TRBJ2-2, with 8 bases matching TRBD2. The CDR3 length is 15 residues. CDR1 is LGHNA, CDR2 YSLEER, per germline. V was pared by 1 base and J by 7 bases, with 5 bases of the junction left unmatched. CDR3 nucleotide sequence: TGCGCCAGCAGCCAAGGTAGCGGGGTGAACGGGGAGCTGTTTTTT. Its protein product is CASSQGSGVNGELFF.

In nucleotides, the CDR3 is TGTGCTAGTGGTACCCCCTCCGGGACTAGCGCCGGGGAGCTGTTTTTT. Translation: CASGTPSGTSAGELFF. V gene TRBV12-5 combines with J gene TRBJ2-2, with 10 bases matching TRBD2. The CDR3 is made up of 16 amino acids. The V and J ends lost 5 bases and 6 bases, in that order; junction bases with no gene match: 9. The germline gives CDR1 LGHNT, CDR2 FRNRAP.

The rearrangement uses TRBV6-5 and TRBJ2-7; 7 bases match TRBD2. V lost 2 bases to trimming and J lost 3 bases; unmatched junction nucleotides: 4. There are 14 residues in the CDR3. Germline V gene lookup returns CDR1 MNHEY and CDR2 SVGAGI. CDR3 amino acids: CASSYASGDYEQYF. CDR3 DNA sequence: TGTGCCAGCAGTTACGCAAGCGGGGACTACGAGCAGTACTTC.

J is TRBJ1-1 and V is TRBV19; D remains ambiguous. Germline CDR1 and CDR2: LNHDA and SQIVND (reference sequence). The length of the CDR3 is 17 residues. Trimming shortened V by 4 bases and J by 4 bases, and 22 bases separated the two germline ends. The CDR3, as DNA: TGTGCCAGTAGTAGCCTACCCTGGACTCACTCGGGCACTGAAGCTTTCTTT. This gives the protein CASSSLPWTHSGTEAFF.

CDR3 sequence reads: CASSLGIAGGSYNEQFF. The CDR3 nucleotides are TGTGCCAGCAGCTTAGGGATAGCGGGGGGCTCCTACAATGAGCAGTTCTTC. This chain uses TRBV7-6 with TRBJ2-1; TRBD2 aligns across 10 bases. Germline CDR1 reads SGHVS; CDR2 reads FNYEAQ. The trim removed 1 base at V and 0 bases at J, leaving 3 bases unmatched. This CDR3 is built from 17 residues.

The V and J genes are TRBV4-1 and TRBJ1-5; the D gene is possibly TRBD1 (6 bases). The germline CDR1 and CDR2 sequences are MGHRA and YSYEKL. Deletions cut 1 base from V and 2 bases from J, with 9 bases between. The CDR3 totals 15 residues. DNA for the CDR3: TGCGCCAGCAGCCAAGGCAGGGGTGGCAATCAGCCCCAGCATTTT. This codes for CASSQGRGGNQPQHF.

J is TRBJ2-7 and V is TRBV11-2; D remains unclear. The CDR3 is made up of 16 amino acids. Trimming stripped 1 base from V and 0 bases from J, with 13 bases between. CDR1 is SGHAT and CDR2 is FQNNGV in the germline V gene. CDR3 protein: CASSLVSYTFSYEQYF. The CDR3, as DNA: TGTGCCAGCAGCTTAGTATCTTACACCTTCTCCTACGAGCAGTACTTC.

The CDR3 region is CASSPSAGVETQYF. In DNA, the CDR3 is TGTGCCAGCAGCCCCTCCGCGGGGGTAGAGACCCAGTACTTC. This chain links TRBV4-2 with TRBJ2-5; 7 nucleotides match TRBD2. The J segment lost 4 bases and the V segment lost 4 bases, leaving 6 bases of the junction unmatched. Germline CDR1 LGHNA, CDR2 YNFKEQ. This CDR3 spans 14 amino acids.

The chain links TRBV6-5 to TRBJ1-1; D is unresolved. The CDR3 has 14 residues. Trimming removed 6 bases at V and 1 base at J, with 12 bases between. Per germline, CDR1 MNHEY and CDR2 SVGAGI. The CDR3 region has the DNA TGTGCCAGCAGGCCCGGGGAATCGAACACTGAAGCTTTCTTT. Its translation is CASRPGESNTEAFF.

Here the CDR3 DNA reads TGTGCCAGCAGCTTGGCGGGGGGCCTAAGAACCGGGGAGCTGTTTTTT. Its protein product is CASSLAGGLRTGELFF. The chain employs TRBV5-8 and TRBJ2-2, with a possible D match to TRBD2 (7 bases). V was clipped by 0 bases and J by 5 bases, with 14 bases between them. The germline gives CDR1 SGHTS, CDR2 YDEGEE. The CDR3 length is 16 residues.

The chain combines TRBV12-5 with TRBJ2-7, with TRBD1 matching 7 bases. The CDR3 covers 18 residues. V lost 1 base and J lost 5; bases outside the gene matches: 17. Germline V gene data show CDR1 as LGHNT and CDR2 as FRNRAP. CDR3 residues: CASGLGGTAPLMLHEQYF. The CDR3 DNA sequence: TGTGCTAGTGGTTTGGGGGGGACAGCCCCTTTAATGTTACACGAGCAGTACTTC. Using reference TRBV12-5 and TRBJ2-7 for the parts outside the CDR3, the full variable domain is DARVTQTPRHKVTEMGQEVTMRCQPILGHNTVFWYRQTMMQGLELLAYFRNRAPLDDSGMPKDRFSAEMPDATLATLKIQPSEPRDSAVYFCASGLGGTAPLMLHEQYFGPGTRLTVT.

CDR3 sequence: CASSVRGGDYEQYF. For the CDR3, the DNA is TGTGCCAGCAGCGTAAGGGGGGGGGACTACGAGCAGTACTTC. This chain uses TRBV9 with TRBJ2-7, with D maybe TRBD2 (7 bases). V gave up 1 base and J gave up 3 bases, with 11 bases separating them. CDR1 SGDLS and CDR2 YYNGEE come from the germline V gene. The CDR3 is 14 amino acids.

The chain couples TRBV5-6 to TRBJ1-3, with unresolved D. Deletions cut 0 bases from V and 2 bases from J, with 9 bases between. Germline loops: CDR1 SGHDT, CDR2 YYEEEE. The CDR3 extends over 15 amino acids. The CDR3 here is CASSLGADTGNTIYF. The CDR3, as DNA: TGTGCCAGCAGCTTGGGGGCAGACACTGGAAACACCATATATTTT. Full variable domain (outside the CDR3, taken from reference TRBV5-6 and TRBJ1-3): DAGVTQSPTHLIKTRGQQVTLRCSPKSGHDTVSWYQQALGQGPQFIFQYYEEEERQRGNFPDRFSGHQFPNYSSELNVNALLLGDSALYLCASSLGADTGNTIYFGEGSWLTVV.